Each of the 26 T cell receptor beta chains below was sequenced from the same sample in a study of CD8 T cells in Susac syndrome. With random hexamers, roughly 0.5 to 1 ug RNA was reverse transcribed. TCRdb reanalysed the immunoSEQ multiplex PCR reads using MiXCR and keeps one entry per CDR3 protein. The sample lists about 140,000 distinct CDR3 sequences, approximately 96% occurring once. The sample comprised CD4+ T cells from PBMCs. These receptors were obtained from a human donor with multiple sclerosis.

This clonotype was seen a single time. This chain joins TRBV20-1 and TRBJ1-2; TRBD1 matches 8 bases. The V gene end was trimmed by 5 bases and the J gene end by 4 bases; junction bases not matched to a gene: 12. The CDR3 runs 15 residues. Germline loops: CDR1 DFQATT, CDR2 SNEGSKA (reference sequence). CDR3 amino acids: CSAGGGGQGGYGYTF. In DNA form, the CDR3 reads TGCAGTGCTGGGGGCGGAGGACAGGGCGGCTATGGCTACACCTTC.

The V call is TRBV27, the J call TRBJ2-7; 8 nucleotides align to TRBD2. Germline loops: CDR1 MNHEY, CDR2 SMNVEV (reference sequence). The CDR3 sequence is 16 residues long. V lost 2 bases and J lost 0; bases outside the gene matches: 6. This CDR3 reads CASSLKGGGTSYEQYF. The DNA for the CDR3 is TGTGCCAGCAGTTTAAAGGGCGGGGGGACCTCCTACGAGCAGTACTTC.

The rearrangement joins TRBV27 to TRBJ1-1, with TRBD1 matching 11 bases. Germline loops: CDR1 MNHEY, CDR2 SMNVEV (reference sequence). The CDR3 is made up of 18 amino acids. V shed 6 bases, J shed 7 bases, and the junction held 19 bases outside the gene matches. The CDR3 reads CASRPLGRTGGERGEAFF. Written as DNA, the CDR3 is TGTGCCAGCAGGCCCCTTGGCAGGACAGGGGGCGAGAGAGGTGAAGCTTTCTTT.

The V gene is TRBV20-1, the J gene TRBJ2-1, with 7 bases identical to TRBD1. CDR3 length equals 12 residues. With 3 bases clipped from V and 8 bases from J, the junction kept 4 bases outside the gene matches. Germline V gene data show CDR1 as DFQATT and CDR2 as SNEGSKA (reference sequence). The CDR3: CSARRGRDEQFF. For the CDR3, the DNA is TGCAGTGCTAGGAGGGGGCGGGATGAGCAGTTCTTC.

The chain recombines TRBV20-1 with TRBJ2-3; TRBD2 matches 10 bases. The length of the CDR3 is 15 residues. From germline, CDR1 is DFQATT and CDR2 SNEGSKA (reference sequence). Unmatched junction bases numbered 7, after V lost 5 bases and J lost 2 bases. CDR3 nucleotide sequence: TGCAGTGCTGCACTAGCGGGGACGAACACAGATACGCAGTATTTT. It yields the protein CSAALAGTNTDTQYF.

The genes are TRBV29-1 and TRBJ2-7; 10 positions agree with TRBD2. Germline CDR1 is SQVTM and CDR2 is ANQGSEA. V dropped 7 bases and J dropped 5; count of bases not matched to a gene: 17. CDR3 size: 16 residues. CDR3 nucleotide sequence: TGCAGCGCAATGAAGGTAGCGGGAGGTTATGGAAACGAGCAGTACTTC. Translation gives CSAMKVAGGYGNEQYF.

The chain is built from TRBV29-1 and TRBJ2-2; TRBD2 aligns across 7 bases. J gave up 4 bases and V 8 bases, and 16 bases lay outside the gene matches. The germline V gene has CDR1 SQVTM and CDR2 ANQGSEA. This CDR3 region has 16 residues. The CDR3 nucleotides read TGCAGCCTCGACGGAGGGAGGGATAGGCGCACCGGGGAGCTGTTTTTT. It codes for CSLDGGRDRRTGELFF.

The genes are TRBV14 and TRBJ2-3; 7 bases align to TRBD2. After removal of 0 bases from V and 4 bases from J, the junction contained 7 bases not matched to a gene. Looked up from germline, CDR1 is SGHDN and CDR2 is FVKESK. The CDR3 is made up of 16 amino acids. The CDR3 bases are TGTGCCAGCAGCCAAGAACCCGGGAGGACCTCAGATACGCAGTATTTT. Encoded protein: CASSQEPGRTSDTQYF.

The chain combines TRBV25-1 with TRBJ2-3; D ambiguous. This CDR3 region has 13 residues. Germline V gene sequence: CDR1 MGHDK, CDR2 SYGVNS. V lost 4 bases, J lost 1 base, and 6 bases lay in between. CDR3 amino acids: CASSGWGTDTQYF. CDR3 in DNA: TGTGCCAGCAGTGGGTGGGGCACAGATACGCAGTATTTT.

This CDR3 is CASSLTGVNEQFF. The CDR3 DNA follows: TGTGCCAGCAGCTTAACGGGCGTAAATGAGCAGTTCTTC. The chain joins TRBV7-3 to TRBJ2-1; the D is unclear. Looked up from germline, CDR1 is SGHTA and CDR2 is FQGTGA. V lost 0 bases, J lost 7 bases, and 7 bases lay in between. The length of the CDR3 is 13 residues.

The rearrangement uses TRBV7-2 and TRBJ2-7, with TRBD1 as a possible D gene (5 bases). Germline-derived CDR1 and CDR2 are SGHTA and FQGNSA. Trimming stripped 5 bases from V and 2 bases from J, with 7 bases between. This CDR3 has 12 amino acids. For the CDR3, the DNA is TGTGCCAGCAGCGCGGACACCTACGAGCAGTACTTC. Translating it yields CASSADTYEQYF.

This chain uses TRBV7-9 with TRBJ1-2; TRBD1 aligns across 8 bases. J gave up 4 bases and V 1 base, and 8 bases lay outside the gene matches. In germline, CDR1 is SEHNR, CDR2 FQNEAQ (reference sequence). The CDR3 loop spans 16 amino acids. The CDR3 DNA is TGTGCCAGCAGCTTAGGAAAAGGACAGGGAGGCTATGGCTACACCTTC. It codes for CASSLGKGQGGYGYTF.

The CDR3: CATSSSGGPETQYF. In nucleotides, the CDR3 is TGTGCCACCAGCTCGTCCGGTGGCCCGGAGACCCAGTACTTC. The chain employs TRBV24-1 and TRBJ2-5; no clear D gene. The CDR3 extends over 14 amino acids. The V and J ends lost 7 bases and 5 bases respectively, with 16 bases between them. Germline assignment: CDR1 KGHDR and CDR2 SFDVKD.

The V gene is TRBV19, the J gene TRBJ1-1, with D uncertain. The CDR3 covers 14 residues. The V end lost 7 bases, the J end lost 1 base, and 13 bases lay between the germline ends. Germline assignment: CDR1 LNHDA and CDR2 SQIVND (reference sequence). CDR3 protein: CASTHGRKNTEAFF. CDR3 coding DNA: TGTGCCAGTACCCATGGACGGAAGAACACTGAAGCTTTCTTT.

The DNA of the CDR3 is TGTGCCTGGAGTGTAGACACCGGGACAGGAAATTCACCCCTCCACTTT. This encodes CAWSVDTGTGNSPLHF. This sequence joins TRBV30 and TRBJ1-6, with 8 bases fitting TRBD1. With 0 bases clipped from V and 7 bases from J, the junction kept 8 bases outside the gene matches. There are 16 residues in the CDR3. The germline V gene encodes CDR1 GTSNPN and CDR2 SVGIG (reference sequence).

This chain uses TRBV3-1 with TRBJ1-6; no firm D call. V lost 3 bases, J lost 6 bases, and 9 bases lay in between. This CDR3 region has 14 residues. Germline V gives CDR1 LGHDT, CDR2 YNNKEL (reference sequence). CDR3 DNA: TGTGCCAGCAGCCAGGTGGAGTTTAATTCACCCCTCCACTTT. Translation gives CASSQVEFNSPLHF.

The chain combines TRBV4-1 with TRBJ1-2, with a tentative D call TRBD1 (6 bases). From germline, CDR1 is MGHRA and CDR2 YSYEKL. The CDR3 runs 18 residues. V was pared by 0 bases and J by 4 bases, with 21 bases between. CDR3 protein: CASSQDPTGTTRPYGYTF. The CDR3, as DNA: TGCGCCAGCAGCCAAGATCCAACAGGGACCACACGACCCTATGGCTACACCTTC.

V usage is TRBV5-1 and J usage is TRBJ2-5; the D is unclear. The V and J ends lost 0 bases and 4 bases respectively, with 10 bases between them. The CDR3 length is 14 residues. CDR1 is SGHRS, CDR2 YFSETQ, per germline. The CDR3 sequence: CASSLGSVSETQYF. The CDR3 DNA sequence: TGCGCCAGCAGCTTGGGGTCTGTGTCAGAGACCCAGTACTTC.

The CDR3 DNA is TGTGCCAGCAGACGGAACCCCTCCAGGGGATCTGGCTATGGCTACACCTTC. It specifies CASRRNPSRGSGYGYTF. The chain combines TRBV3-1 with TRBJ1-2, with TRBD1 as a possible D gene (6 bases). Per germline, CDR1 LGHDT and CDR2 YNNKEL (reference sequence). The germline V and J ends were trimmed by 6 bases and 4 bases, with 24 bases remaining between them. This CDR3 has 17 residues. Variable domain in full (rest from reference TRBV3-1 and TRBJ1-2): DTAVSQTPKYLVTQMGNDKSIKCEQNLGHDTMYWYKQDSKKFLKIMFSYNNKELIINETVPNRFSPKSPDKAHLNLHINSLELGDSAVYFCASRRNPSRGSGYGYTFGSGTRLTVV.

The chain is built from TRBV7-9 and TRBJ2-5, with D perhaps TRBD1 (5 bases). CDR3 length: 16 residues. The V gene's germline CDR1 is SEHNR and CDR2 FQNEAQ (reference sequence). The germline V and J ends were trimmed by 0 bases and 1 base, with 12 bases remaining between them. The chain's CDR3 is CASSLAKGRFQETQYF. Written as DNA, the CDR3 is TGTGCCAGCAGCTTAGCGAAGGGGCGTTTCCAAGAGACCCAGTACTTC.

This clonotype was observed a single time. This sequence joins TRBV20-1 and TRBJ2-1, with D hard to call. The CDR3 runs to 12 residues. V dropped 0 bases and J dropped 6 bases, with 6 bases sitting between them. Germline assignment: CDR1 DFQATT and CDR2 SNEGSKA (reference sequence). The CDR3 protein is CSAREALNEQFF. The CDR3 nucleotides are TGCAGTGCTAGAGAAGCCCTCAATGAGCAGTTCTTC.

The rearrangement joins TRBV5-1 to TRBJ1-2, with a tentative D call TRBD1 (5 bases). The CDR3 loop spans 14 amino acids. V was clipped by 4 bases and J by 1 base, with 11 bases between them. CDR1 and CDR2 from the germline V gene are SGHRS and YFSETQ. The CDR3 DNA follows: TGCGCCAGCAGCCGGGACGGACTTAACTATGGCTACACCTTC. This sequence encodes CASSRDGLNYGYTF.

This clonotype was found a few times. As DNA, the CDR3 is TGTGCCAGCAGTCCCCGGGACAGAACCGAGCAGTACTTC. Protein: CASSPRDRTEQYF. The chain has TRBV12-3 or TRBV12-4 and TRBJ2-7; 7 nucleotides line up with TRBD1. V was pared by 5 bases and J by 6 bases, with 7 bases of the junction left unmatched. The CDR3 spans 13 residues.

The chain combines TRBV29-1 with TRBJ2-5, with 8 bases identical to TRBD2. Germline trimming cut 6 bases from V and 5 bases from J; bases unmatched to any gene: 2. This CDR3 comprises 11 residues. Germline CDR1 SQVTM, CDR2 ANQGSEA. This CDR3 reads CSVGGAETQYF. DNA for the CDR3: TGCAGCGTCGGGGGGGCTGAGACCCAGTACTTC.

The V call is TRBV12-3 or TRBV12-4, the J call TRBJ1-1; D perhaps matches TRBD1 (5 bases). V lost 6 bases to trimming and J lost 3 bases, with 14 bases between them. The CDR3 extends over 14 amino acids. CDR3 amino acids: CASSISRAHTEAFF. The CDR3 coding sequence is TGTGCCAGCAGCATCTCCAGGGCGCACACTGAAGCTTTCTTT.

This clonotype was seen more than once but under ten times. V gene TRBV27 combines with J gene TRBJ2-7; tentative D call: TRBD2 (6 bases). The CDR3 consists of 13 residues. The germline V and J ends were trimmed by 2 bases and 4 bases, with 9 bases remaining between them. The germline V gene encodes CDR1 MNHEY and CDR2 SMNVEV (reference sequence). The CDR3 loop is CASSLAGRYEQYF. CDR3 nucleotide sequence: TGTGCCAGCAGTTTAGCGGGGAGGTACGAGCAGTACTTC.